This T cell receptor beta chain was obtained from a study of cytomegalovirus exposure and HLA in healthy donors. Broader study findings: TCR beta V- and J-gene trimming was later associated with a missense DCLRE1C variant. Equally common other TCR beta chains were less clonally expanded than HLA-associated ones, a later analysis found.

Concerning this clone itself: As yet, its antigen is unknown.

The trim removed 8 bases at V and 2 bases at J, leaving 15 bases unmatched. The CDR3 consists of 17 residues. Germline CDR1 SNHLY, CDR2 FYNNEI. 13 Jbeta primers and 60 Vbeta primers were used for the PCR. In the original workflow: There were about 80 million unique TCR beta chains by a later count, and around 10 million of them were shared. TCRdb's copy holds only in-frame clones and misses some; the assay was immunoSEQ multiplex PCR. V and J calls plus clone size are reproduced from that table; the DNA served to infer D and trimming. The profile shows around 220,000 clones, around 79% of them singletons.

The rearrangement joins TRBV2 to TRBJ2-7, with 10 nucleotides matching TRBD1. Sequencing was done on a sample of PBMCs. This sequence was found in a girl aged 2-15 years in good health and CMV-seronegative. CDR3 in amino acids: CASSSFVTGTGAYEQYF. In nucleotides, the CDR3 is TGTGCCAGCTCTTCCTTTGTCACCGGGACAGGGGCCTACGAGCAGTACTTC.